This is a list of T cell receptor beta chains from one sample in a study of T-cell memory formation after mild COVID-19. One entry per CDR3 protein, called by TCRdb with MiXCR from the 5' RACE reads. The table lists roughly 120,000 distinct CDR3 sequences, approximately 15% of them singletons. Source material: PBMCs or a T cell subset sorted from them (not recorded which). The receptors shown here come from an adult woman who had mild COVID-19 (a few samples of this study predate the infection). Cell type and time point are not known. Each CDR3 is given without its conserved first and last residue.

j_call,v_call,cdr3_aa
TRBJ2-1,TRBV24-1,ATGLLGTSGDNEQF
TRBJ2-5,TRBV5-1,ASSRNIQETQY
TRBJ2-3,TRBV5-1,ASSLGRPSTDTQY
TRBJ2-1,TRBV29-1,SVGTSGSRQF
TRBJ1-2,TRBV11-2,ASSSSRISGSWGYT
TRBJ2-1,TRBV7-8,ASSPHGDYLNEQF
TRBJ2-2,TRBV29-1,SVTSGSSGELF
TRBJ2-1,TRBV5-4,ASSSGLAGMDNEQF
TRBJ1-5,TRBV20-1,SARGNQPQH
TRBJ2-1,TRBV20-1,SASVERQSFVYEQF
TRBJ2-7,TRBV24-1,ATSDTTSGRSYEQY
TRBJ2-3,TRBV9,ASAITSGASTDTQY
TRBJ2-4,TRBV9,ASSPAFTSGGVGNIQY
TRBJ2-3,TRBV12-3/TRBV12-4,ASSWGQSPNTDTQY
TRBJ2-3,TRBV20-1,SAGNFRTSLPDTQY
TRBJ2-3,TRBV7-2,ASSFRGATDTQY
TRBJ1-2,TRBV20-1,SATPPEGYNYGYT
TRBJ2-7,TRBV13,ASSLGTGTGIYEQY
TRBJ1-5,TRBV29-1,SVVDRGGQPQH
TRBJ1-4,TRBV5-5,ASSPGQPVNEKLF
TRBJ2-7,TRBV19,ASSIAHSETGGYEQY
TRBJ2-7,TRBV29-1,SVCVTGTATYEQY